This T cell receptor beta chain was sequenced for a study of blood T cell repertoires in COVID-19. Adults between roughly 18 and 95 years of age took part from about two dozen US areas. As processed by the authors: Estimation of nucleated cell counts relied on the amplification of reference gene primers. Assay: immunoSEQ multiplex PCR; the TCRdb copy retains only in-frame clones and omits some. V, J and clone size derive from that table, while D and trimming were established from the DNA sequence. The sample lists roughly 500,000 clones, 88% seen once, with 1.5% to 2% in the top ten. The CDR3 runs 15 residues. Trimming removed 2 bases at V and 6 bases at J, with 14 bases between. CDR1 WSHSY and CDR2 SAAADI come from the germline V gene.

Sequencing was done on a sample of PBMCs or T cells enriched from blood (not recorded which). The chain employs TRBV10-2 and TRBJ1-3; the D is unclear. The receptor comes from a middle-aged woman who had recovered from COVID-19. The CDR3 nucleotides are TGCGCCAGCAGTGAGCTGAGCGAGGCTACAAACACCATATATTTT. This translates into CASSELSEATNTIYF.